The next 28 T cell receptor beta chains were all read from a single sample in a study of untreated major depressive disorder. Study-wide points: Compared with controls, depressed patients showed more TRBV05-01 (Vbeta 5.1) usage in CD4+ T cells.

Libraries were prepared by immunoSEQ multiplex PCR; TCRdb keeps only in-frame clonotypes and omits some of them. The sample contains approximately 12,000 clones, 80% to 95% of which appear only once. These receptors lack a known antigen. Source material: CD4+ T cells from PBMCs. Source of these receptors: a woman in her 30s with major depressive disorder.

The chain joins TRBV5-1 to TRBJ1-1; the D gene is possibly TRBD1 (5 bases). The germline CDR1 and CDR2 sequences are SGHRS and YFSETQ. CDR3 length: 12 amino acids. V was trimmed by 4 bases and J by 4 bases, leaving 8 bases between them. The CDR3 nucleotides are TGCGCCAGCAGCCAGACAGCCACTGAAGCTTTCTTT. Translating it yields CASSQTATEAFF. The whole variable domain, filled in from reference TRBV5-1 and TRBJ1-1, reads KAGVTQTPRYLIKTRGQQVTLSCSPISGHRSVSWYQQTPGQGLQFLFEYFSETQRNKGNFPGRFSGRQFSNSRSEMNVSTLELGDSALYLCASSQTATEAFFGQGTRLTVV.

The rearrangement joins TRBV19 to TRBJ1-2; D gene ambiguous. The CDR3 covers 12 residues. Between the trimmed V and J ends, which lost 4 bases and 8 bases, there was a span of 11 bases. Looked up from germline, CDR1 is LNHDA and CDR2 is SQIVND (reference sequence). DNA of the CDR3: TGTGCCAGTAGTACTCGGACCAGGGGCTACACCTTC. It yields the protein CASSTRTRGYTF.

The chain links TRBV14 to TRBJ2-2; perhaps TRBD2 as D (6 bases). Germline CDR1 and CDR2: SGHDN and FVKESK. The V end lost 4 bases, the J end lost 7 bases, and 10 bases lay between the germline ends. The CDR3 spans 13 residues. The CDR3 nucleotides read TGTGCCAGCAGCCCCCCGACTAGCGGGGAGCTGTTTTTT. It specifies CASSPPTSGELFF.

The V and J genes are TRBV7-2 and TRBJ2-1; a weak D match, TRBD2 (5 bases). Germline V CDR1 and CDR2: SGHTA, FQGNSA. The CDR3 spans 13 residues. V was clipped by 2 bases and J by 12 bases, with 14 bases between them. The CDR3 region is CASSLTEETGQFF. In DNA, the CDR3 is TGTGCCAGCAGCTTAACGGAGGAGACGGGGCAGTTCTTC.

The genes are TRBV11-3 and TRBJ2-1; a weak D match, TRBD2 (6 bases). The CDR3 contains 16 residues. The ends were cut back, 5 bases at V and 4 bases at J, with 18 bases in the middle. The germline gives CDR1 SGHNT, CDR2 YENEEA. The CDR3 nucleotides read TGTGCCAGCAGCCTCGGAGTAGCGGAGGATTACAATGAGCAGTTCTTC. Its translation: CASSLGVAEDYNEQFF. The variable domain in full, completed from reference TRBV11-3 and TRBJ2-1, reads EAGVVQSPRYKIIEKKQPVAFWCNPISGHNTLYWYLQNLGQGPELLIRYENEEAVDDSQLPKDRFSAERLKGVDSTLKIQPAELGDSAVYLCASSLGVAEDYNEQFFGPGTRLTVL.

V is TRBV6-6 and J is TRBJ2-5, with TRBD1 identical over 10 bases. After removal of 4 bases from V and 5 bases from J, the junction contained 10 bases not matched to a gene. This CDR3 is 16 amino acids long. Germline V gives CDR1 MNHNY, CDR2 SVGAGI (reference sequence). In nucleotides, the CDR3 is TGTGCCAGCAGTTCCCGCCGGGACAGGGGTCGGGAGACCCAGTACTTC. It encodes CASSSRRDRGRETQYF.

The chain combines TRBV7-8 with TRBJ1-5, with TRBD1 matching over 7 bases. Trimming removed 4 bases from V and 6 bases from J; junction bases left unmatched: 6. CDR1 is SGHVS, CDR2 FQNEAQ, per germline. This CDR3 region has 14 residues. The CDR3 bases are TGTGCCAGCAGCTCTGACAGGGCCACTCAGCCCCAGCATTTT. Residues: CASSSDRATQPQHF.

V usage is TRBV7-9 and J usage is TRBJ2-2, with TRBD2 as a possible D gene (6 bases). Per the germline V gene, CDR1 is SEHNR and CDR2 is FQNEAQ (reference sequence). Trimming stripped 11 bases from V and 0 bases from J, with 10 bases between. The CDR3 covers 13 residues. CDR3 in amino acids: CAATGANTGELFF. The CDR3 DNA sequence: TGTGCCGCCACGGGGGCGAACACCGGGGAGCTGTTTTTT.

The chain uses TRBV7-6 and TRBJ2-3, with D unresolved. V lost 0 bases and J 6 bases, leaving 7 bases between the germline ends. CDR3 length equals 13 residues. Germline CDR1 reads SGHVS; CDR2 reads FNYEAQ. In DNA, the CDR3 is TGTGCCAGCAGCTTAGCGCTATACGATACGCAGTATTTT. This translates into CASSLALYDTQYF.

This clone was found once. The chain joins TRBV28 to TRBJ1-1; TRBD1 aligns across 7 bases. Per germline, CDR1 MDHEN and CDR2 SYDVKM. After removal of 3 bases from V and 8 bases from J, the junction contained 6 bases not matched to a gene. This CDR3 has 13 residues. CDR3 sequence: CASSLGDSGEAFF. In nucleotides, the CDR3 is TGTGCCAGCAGTTTGGGGGACAGCGGAGAAGCTTTCTTT.

The V gene is TRBV19, the J gene TRBJ2-7, with 7 positions matching TRBD2. Germline V gene sequence: CDR1 LNHDA, CDR2 SQIVND (reference sequence). After removal of 11 bases from V and 6 bases from J, the junction contained 19 bases not matched to a gene. This CDR3 has 15 residues. The CDR3 sequence: CASKTWAGDSTEQYF. The CDR3 bases are TGTGCCTCCAAAACCTGGGCGGGAGATAGTACCGAGCAGTACTTC.

J is TRBJ1-2 and V is TRBV10-3, with 7 positions matching TRBD1. V was pared by 4 bases and J by 8 bases, with 10 bases of the junction left unmatched. The CDR3 has 14 amino acids. Germline assignment: CDR1 ENHRY and CDR2 SYGVKD. CDR3 nucleotide sequence: TGTGCCATCAGTGGCATGGAGGGGGCGGACGGCTACACCTTC. Translating it yields CAISGMEGADGYTF.

Concerning this clone: Its ends do not fully match the called genes, so a read error is possible. This chain uses TRBV7-9 with TRBJ1-5, with TRBD1 matching 8 bases. CDR3 length equals 16 residues. Germline assignment: CDR1 SEHNR and CDR2 FQNEAQ (reference sequence). The CDR3 is CASSSGGQGRNHPQHF. CDR3 sequence (DNA): TGTGCCAGCAGCTCGGGTGGACAGGGCCGAAATCATCCCCAGCATTTT.

The chain links TRBV7-3 to TRBJ2-7; D ambiguous. The CDR3 runs to 14 residues. V lost 7 bases, J lost 0 bases, and 13 bases lay in between. Looked up from germline, CDR1 is SGHTA and CDR2 is FQGTGA. CDR3 nucleotide sequence: TGTGCCAGCAAGAAGGAAGCAAACTCCTACGAGCAGTACTTC. Amino acid sequence: CASKKEANSYEQYF.

The V call is TRBV30, the J call TRBJ1-1; perhaps TRBD1 as D (5 bases). The CDR3 totals 15 residues. In germline, CDR1 is GTSNPN, CDR2 SVGIG (reference sequence). Trimming took off 4 bases at V and 5 bases at J, with 20 bases between the two ends. This CDR3 is CAWKNPAGYGTEAFF. CDR3 sequence (DNA): TGTGCCTGGAAGAACCCTGCAGGGTACGGGACTGAAGCTTTCTTT.

The gene calls are TRBV10-1 and TRBJ2-7; 14 bases match TRBD2. Germline V lookup: CDR1 WNHNN, CDR2 SYGVQD (reference sequence). V was clipped by 4 bases and J by 7 bases; unmatched bases: 0. The CDR3 totals 13 residues. The DNA for the CDR3 is TGCGCCAGCAGTGGACTAGCGGGAGGGGAGCAGTACTTC. It is translated as CASSGLAGGEQYF.

The chain recombines TRBV11-2 with TRBJ1-2, with D perhaps matching TRBD1 (6 bases). Trimming removed 1 base from V and 1 base from J, with 13 bases in between. This CDR3 is 16 amino acids long. Germline V gene data show CDR1 as SGHAT and CDR2 as FQNNGV. Here the CDR3 reads CASSLGTDFFNYGYTF. The CDR3 DNA reads TGTGCCAGCAGCTTAGGGACAGATTTTTTTAACTATGGCTACACCTTC.

The V call is TRBV5-4, the J call TRBJ2-7; TRBD2 aligns across 16 bases. After removal of 0 bases from V and 3 bases from J, the junction contained 3 bases not matched to a gene. The CDR3 totals 17 residues. The V gene's germline CDR1 is SGHNT and CDR2 YYREEE (reference sequence). The CDR3 DNA reads TGTGCCAGCAGCTTGGAGGGACTAGCGGGAGGGAACTACGAGCAGTACTTC. Translation gives CASSLEGLAGGNYEQYF.

The chain is built from TRBV25-1 and TRBJ2-1; 14 nucleotides agree with TRBD2. Trimming took 8 bases from V and 5 from J; bases not matched to a gene: 5. Germline-derived CDR1 and CDR2 are MGHDK and SYGVNS. The CDR3 is 15 amino acids. The CDR3 DNA is TGTGCCAGCCAGGGGACTAGCGGGAGCCACAATGAGCAGTTCTTC. Translation: CASQGTSGSHNEQFF.

The chain couples TRBV6-5 to TRBJ1-2; 9 nucleotides line up with TRBD1. With V trimmed by 2 bases and J by 8 bases, 9 bases remained unmatched. This CDR3 is 15 amino acids long. Germline-derived CDR1 and CDR2 are MNHEY and SVGAGI. CDR3 coding DNA: TGTGCCAGCAGTTACCCGGGACAGGGTTTAAGGGGCTACACCTTC. The encoded protein is CASSYPGQGLRGYTF.

The V call is TRBV2, the J call TRBJ2-2; TRBD2 might be the D (5 bases). The CDR3 totals 13 residues. Per the germline V gene, CDR1 is SNHLY and CDR2 is FYNNEI. The ends were cut back, 7 bases at V and 5 bases at J, with 11 bases in the middle. CDR3 DNA sequence: TGTGCCAGCACTGACTACCGGACCGGGGAGCTGTTTTTT. It translates to CASTDYRTGELFF.

The CDR3: CASSLGASGTYEQYF. The CDR3 DNA sequence: TGTGCCAGCAGCTTAGGGGCTAGCGGGACGTACGAGCAGTACTTC. The V gene is TRBV13, the J gene TRBJ2-7; 9 bases align to TRBD2. J lost 4 bases, V lost 0 bases, and 4 bases had no gene match. CDR3 length: 15 amino acids. From germline, CDR1 is PRHDT and CDR2 FYEKMQ (reference sequence).

V usage is TRBV6-6 and J usage is TRBJ2-7; TRBD1 matches 8 bases. Trimming cost V 2 bases and J 3 bases; bases outside gene matches: 6. Germline V gives CDR1 MNHNY, CDR2 SVGAGI (reference sequence). The CDR3 covers 15 residues. CDR3 amino acids: CASSYPRDRSYEQYF. As DNA, the CDR3 is TGTGCCAGCAGTTACCCTCGGGACAGGAGCTACGAGCAGTACTTC.

The chain carries TRBV6-1 and TRBJ2-5; 8 bases line up with TRBD2. Germline V gene sequence: CDR1 MNHNS, CDR2 SASEGT. The length of the CDR3 is 15 residues. The junction had 3 bases not matched to a gene; V was cut back by 0 bases and J by 3 bases. The CDR3 region has the DNA TGTGCCAGCAGTGAAGCTAGTAGCGGGAAAGAGACCCAGTACTTC. It encodes CASSEASSGKETQYF.

The chain employs TRBV2 and TRBJ1-2; D is uncertain. The CDR3 length is 15 residues. Trimming removed 6 bases from V and 4 bases from J, with 18 bases in between. Germline CDR1 reads SNHLY; CDR2 reads FYNNEI. The CDR3 protein is CASRNSFGDSYGYTF. In DNA form, the CDR3 reads TGTGCCAGCAGAAATTCATTCGGAGATTCCTATGGCTACACCTTC. The full variable domain, its missing parts supplied by reference TRBV2 and TRBJ1-2, is EPEVTQTPSHQVTQMGQEVILRCVPISNHLYFYWYRQILGQKVEFLVSFYNNEISEKSEIFDDQFSVERPDGSNFTLKIRSTKLEDSAMYFCASRNSFGDSYGYTFGSGTRLTVV.

This chain connects TRBV7-9 to TRBJ1-1; a possible D gene is TRBD1 (5 bases). CDR1 SEHNR and CDR2 FQNEAQ come from the germline V gene (reference sequence). This CDR3 region has 18 residues. Trimming took 1 base from V and 5 from J, leaving 23 bases between them. CDR3 protein: CASSLGRGRVREGTEAFF. The CDR3 nucleotides read TGTGCCAGCAGCTTAGGTCGCGGCAGGGTAAGAGAGGGGACTGAAGCTTTCTTT.

The gene calls are TRBV27 and TRBJ2-6; TRBD2 might be the D (5 bases). In germline, CDR1 is MNHEY, CDR2 SMNVEV (reference sequence). The CDR3 extends over 15 amino acids. V was trimmed by 8 bases and J by 0 bases, leaving 11 bases between them. CDR3 sequence: CASHGLGSGANVLTF. The CDR3 region has the DNA TGTGCCAGCCACGGACTGGGCTCTGGGGCCAACGTCCTGACTTTC.

The chain employs TRBV5-1 and TRBJ2-5; the D is unclear. The germline V gene encodes CDR1 SGHRS and CDR2 YFSETQ. The germline V and J ends were trimmed by 4 bases and 2 bases, with 9 bases remaining between them. CDR3 length: 13 amino acids. This chain's CDR3 is CASSPAKQETQYF. The CDR3 coding sequence is TGCGCCAGCAGCCCGGCCAAGCAAGAGACCCAGTACTTC.